The rows below give T cell receptor beta chains drawn from one sample of a study of blood T cell repertoires in COVID-19. Method: immunoSEQ multiplex PCR; TCRdb's copy keeps in-frame clones and lacks some. The sample lists some 170,000 clones; about four fifths were seen once. The source material was peripheral blood. The receptors here all came from a woman in her 70s with acute or convalescent COVID-19. CDR3s include the opening cysteine and the closing phenylalanine or tryptophan. D genes are given only for firm matches. The listing skips clone size in some rows; elsewhere it reads once, few, many or a size class.

j_call clone_size d_call v_call cdr3_aa cdr3_nt
TRBJ2-3 . TRBD2 TRBV7-2 CASRLTGLVDTQYF TGTGCCAGCAGGCTTACGGGACTAGTGGATACGCAGTATTTT
TRBJ2-1 . . TRBV7-2 CASSLDGGYNEQFF TGTGCCAGCAGCTTAGATGGCGGGTACAATGAGCAGTTCTTC
TRBJ1-2 . TRBD1 TRBV4-3 CASSRDRGYGYTF TGCGCCAGCAGCCGGGACAGGGGATATGGCTACACCTTC
TRBJ2-2 . . TRBV9 CASSTDPTGTGELFF TGTGCCAGCTCGACAGACCCAACGGGCACCGGGGAGCTGTTTTTT
TRBJ1-5 . TRBD1 TRBV5-8 CASSSKDREGNQPQHF TGTGCCAGCAGCTCCAAGGACAGGGAAGGCAATCAGCCCCAGCATTTT
TRBJ1-1 . . TRBV4-1 CASSQARRGTEAFF TGCGCCAGCAGCCAAGCTCGGAGAGGCACTGAAGCTTTCTTT
TRBJ1-4 . TRBD1 TRBV19 CASSLIQTGHNTPRRLFF TGTGCCAGTAGTCTCATTCAGACAGGGCACAACACCCCCAGGCGACTGTTTTTT
TRBJ2-7 . . TRBV7-9 CASSLAGGGEQYF TGTGCCAGCAGCTTAGCGGGAGGTGGGGAGCAGTACTTC
TRBJ2-7 . TRBD1 TRBV24-1 CATSDQRESGTGCTYEQYF TGTGCCACCAGTGACCAACGGGAGTCCGGGACAGGGTGCACCTACGAGCAGTACTTC
TRBJ1-1 once TRBD1 TRBV29-1 CSVESPNNRGGTEAFF TGCAGCGTAGAAAGCCCCAACAACAGGGGAGGAACTGAAGCTTTCTTT
TRBJ1-2 . . TRBV5-1 CASSPNTASSNYGYTF TGCGCCAGCAGCCCTAATACCGCTAGTTCTAACTATGGCTACACCTTC
TRBJ2-7 . TRBD2 TRBV28 CASRPSGGLIYEQYF TGTGCCAGCAGGCCCAGCGGGGGCCTTATCTACGAGCAGTACTTC
TRBJ2-7 once . TRBV6-2/TRBV6-3 CASSYSNRVIGEQYF TGTGCCAGCAGTTACTCGAACAGGGTGATTGGCGAGCAGTACTTC
TRBJ2-5 . TRBD2 TRBV5-4 CASSEGTSGRVPYQETQYF TGTGCCAGCAGCGAGGGGACTAGCGGGAGAGTGCCTTACCAAGAGACCCAGTACTTC